The clone carrying this T cell receptor beta chain was counted at least ten times. Its antigen is still unknown. The data were obtained in a study of T cell repertoires and leukemia-associated antigens. Germline CDR1 is LNHNV and CDR2 is YYDKDF (reference sequence). Trimming removed 0 bases at V and 9 bases at J, with 24 bases between. This CDR3 is built from 18 residues. MiXCR, applied by TCRdb to the 5' RACE reads, yields one record per CDR3 protein. The repertoire holds 7,500 to 10,000 distinct CDR3 sequences, with about 40% as singletons. This chain joins TRBV15 and TRBJ1-5; no firm D call. The sample consisted of CD3+ T cells sorted from blood and cultured. The clonotype was recovered from a female donor in good health. DNA for the CDR3: TGTGCCACCAGCAGAGATAAGGCCGGGGAACATACCTGGGGGCCCCAGCATTTT. Translated: CATSRDKAGEHTWGPQHF.